This T cell receptor (beta chain) was obtained from a study of blood T cell repertoires in COVID-19. Produced via immunoSEQ multiplex PCR; TCRdb's table is partial and in-frame only. This table has approximately 250,000 clones, just under 85% appearing once. This clone was counted once. The CDR3 loop spans 16 amino acids. Germline V gene lookup returns CDR1 LGHNA and CDR2 YNFKEQ. J gave up 9 bases and V 4 bases, and 8 bases lay outside the gene matches. The sequencing sample was made of peripheral blood. The receptor comes from a woman between 55 and 75 years old with active or convalescent COVID-19. This chain joins TRBV4-2 and TRBJ2-1; 14 nucleotides agree with TRBD2. As DNA, the CDR3 is TGTGCCAGCAGCCTGACTAGCGGGGGGGAAAGGAGTGAGCAGTTCTTC. Translated: CASSLTSGGERSEQFF.